This T cell receptor beta chain was captured in a study of blood T cell repertoires in COVID-19. In the original analysis: Estimated nucleated cell counts came from reference gene primer amplification. Sequencing was performed with immunoSEQ multiplex PCR; in TCRdb, only in-frame clones are kept and a portion is missing. That table supplies the V and J calls and clone size; D and trimming were determined from the DNA. The data show fewer than 250,000 clones, nearly 90% seen once. Grouping used clinical history reported by participants in a survey and questionnaire. Germline V gene lookup returns CDR1 MGHRA and CDR2 YSYEKL. Trimming took off 0 bases at V and 6 bases at J, with 12 bases between the two ends. The CDR3 sequence is 16 residues long.

V usage is TRBV4-1 and J usage is TRBJ1-6; D is perhaps TRBD1 (5 bases). This TCR was sampled from a young man who had been exposed to COVID-19. Sequencing used PBMCs or T cells enriched from blood (not recorded which). CDR3 DNA sequence: TGCGCCAGCAGCCAAGATACACGGGGGTTTAATTCACCCCTCCACTTT. Its protein is CASSQDTRGFNSPLHF.